This T cell receptor beta chain is drawn from a study of blood T cell repertoires in COVID-19. Background on the study: The study drew acute and convalescent COVID-19 samples from the United States, Italy and Spain. T cells, B-cell-depleted T cells, or PBMCs supplied cDNA or gDNA.

CDR1 is SQVTM and CDR2 is ANQGSEA in the germline V gene. V lost 4 bases and J lost 5, with 14 bases in between. The CDR3 is 13 amino acids. Those enrolled in Seattle joined during active infection and were followed longitudinally afterward. Methods used by the authors: Researchers report that nucleated cell counts were estimated from reference gene primer amplification. Some clones are missing from TCRdb's copy, which holds only in-frame ones; the method was immunoSEQ multiplex PCR. That table gives V, J and clone size, and the DNA gave D and trimming. The repertoire includes 360,000 or so clones, roughly 89% of them detected once, and 3% to 4% sits in the top ten.

Specimen: peripheral blood. The TCR originated in a woman in her fifties or sixties with COVID-19, enrolled during active disease. The rearrangement uses TRBV29-1 and TRBJ1-1; tentative D call: TRBD1 (6 bases). The CDR3 nucleotides read TGCAGCGTTGTAAGAGGGGGGGAGACTGAAGCTTTCTTT. This gives the protein CSVVRGGETEAFF.